This record concerns one TCR beta chain sequence. This clone occurred a few times. The target of this receptor is not known. Per-nucleotide qualities are absent, and no much larger clonotype sits a single base away. The library was built by means of the immunoSEQ multiplex PCR assay. A mixture of 60 forward primers for TCR Vbeta segments and 13 reverse primers for TCR Jbeta segments was used in the multiplex PCR. The CDR3 region of rearranged TCR beta genes was amplified from genomic DNA with a multiplex PCR assay. The amplified TCR beta libraries were sequenced on the Illumina HiSeq System as 87-base-pair reads. Concerning the study's data processing: A later analysis tallied around 87 million unique TCR beta chains across the 660 or so repertoires, and around 12 million of those chains were shared by two or more donors. To remove PCR and sequencing errors, raw reads were error-corrected and collapsed into unique sequences using a nearest-neighbor algorithm that merged closely related sequences. To assign V, D and J gene segments, CDR3 sequences were aligned to IMGT reference sequences. For a sequence to be retained, at least a six-nucleotide match to both a V gene segment and a J gene segment was required. A rearrangement was called productive if the CDR3 had no stop codons and remained in frame with V and J, and every other rearrangement was called non-productive. CDR3 was defined by IMGT convention, running from the second conserved V-encoded cysteine to the conserved J-encoded phenylalanine. The earlier analysis of some 600 of the donors excluded sequences that lacked an unambiguous match to a single V gene segment. In an earlier analysis of several hundred of the donors, V segments were called functional above 56.7% productive rearrangements and were called segregating when the between-donor standard deviation exceeded 5%. A statistical classification framework was built for diagnosing cytomegalovirus status from the catalog of TCR beta chain sequences. V and J gene assignment, in a later analysis, came from comparing TCR nucleotide sequences with IMGT/GENE-DB human TR gene sequences. Using the TCRdist pipeline, a later analysis assigned CDR3 sequences along with most-parsimonious VDJ recombination scenarios. A later analysis defined each TCR beta chain by its CDR3 amino acid sequence plus V-gene family, and excluded reads lacking a unique V-gene family. As a way to deal with suspected cross-contamination and a sequencing artifact, a later analysis dropped over 550 nucleotide sequences that were highly shared and had low generation probability. A later analysis calculated a clonal expansion index for each public chain from normalized within-repertoire ranks of inferred template counts. Generation probabilities in a later analysis came from a VDJ recombination model fitted to out-of-frame rearrangements, and those results were checked against IGoR. Hypergeometric tests were used in a later analysis to score TCR-TCR, TCR-HLA and TCR-CMV co-occurrence, with a repertoire-size bias correction applied to the TCR pairs. A later analysis estimated false discovery rates by permuting HLA or CMV assignments 20 times. In a later analysis, co-occurring TCRs were grouped using DBSCAN, with TCRdist sequence similarity added in when clustering inside HLA-allele-positive subsets. Co-occurrence clustering excluded repertoires with fewer than 30,000 or more than 120,000 public chains, plus five with anomalous nucleotide sharing. TCRdb stores this immuneACCESS table with in-frame sequences only. Part of the clones is absent; in the studies checked, under half of the shortfall reflects unresolved V genes, and no reason is known for the rest. V and J calls and clone size come straight from that table; D and trimming were deduced from the DNA. The sample profile shows 60,000 to 85,000 clones; 70% to 75% of them were found once. Clones ranked in the top ten supply roughly 10% of the sample.

The sample is drawn from a study of cytomegalovirus exposure and HLA in healthy donors (dated by TCRdb to about 2017). Some background on the complete study: An earlier analysis of several hundred of the donors reported about 290 Gb of sequence data and roughly 110 million unique TCR beta sequences from roughly 180 million T cells. About 300 gigabases of sequencing data and tens of millions of unique TCR sequences were included in an early release covering about 600 HLA-typed donors. Of the roughly 420 genotyped donors, 65% to 90% were placed in the genetic ancestry cluster associated with self-reported Caucasian donors. The study was designed to test whether signatures of past pathogen exposure could be identified by cataloging public T cell receptors. Using immunosequencing, the study profiled T cell repertoires from around 670 subjects and related those repertoires to cytomegalovirus serostatus. A separate validation cohort of roughly 110 different subjects was used in addition to the roughly 640-subject first cohort. High-throughput TCR immunosequencing, statistical association of individual TCRs with disease status, and machine learning were combined to predict cytomegalovirus infection status. In a later analysis, previously published TCR beta repertoires from 600 to 850 donors were re-analyzed and high-resolution HLA genotyping was added so that TCR occurrence patterns could be studied. In the later analysis, no new phenotypic data were used to find candidate immune exposures; instead, reliance was placed on TCR beta sequences and their occurrence across donors. An earlier analysis of more than 450 of the donors used high-throughput TCR beta sequencing to judge whether each TCR beta V gene segment behaved as functional or pseudogenic. Donor age, sex, ethnicity and CMV serostatus were collected together with the repertoire data. Genome-wide SNP genotypes for about 60% of the roughly 700 donors were used in a later genetic analysis, which treated that subset as a discovery cohort. All discovery cohort repertoires had been generated using a single sequencing platform. HLA typing included class I and class II loci at four-digit resolution. Typing coverage varied by locus: roughly 629-640 donors for A, B, C, DRB1 and DQB1; about 520 for DQA1; 606 for DPA1; about 450 for DPB1. Because of strong linkage in the cohort, roughly five DR-DQ haplotypes were treated as single units for association and clustering. Across 398 genotyped donors of the cohort, an average of about 240,000 unique TCR beta nucleotide sequences per donor were sequenced, and 15% to 20% of those sequences were non-productive.

In total, roughly 710 healthy bone marrow donors made up the cohort. At the time of sampling, all cohort members were nominally healthy, though unrecorded immune exposures were likely present. CMV serostatus was positive for almost 300 and negative for about 55% of the roughly 670 cohort members, and was not recorded for this donor. Every donor gave a peripheral blood sample, and the peripheral blood mononuclear cells from that sample were used for TCR beta sequencing. The Qiagen DNeasy Blood Extraction Kit was used to extract genomic DNA from the blood cell samples. Broad study findings and their caveats: An association between a missense DCLRE1C variant and V-gene and J-gene trimming of TCR beta chains was found in a later genetic analysis and replicated in an independent cohort. In vitro tests confirmed that a few of the cytomegalovirus-associated TCR beta chains recognize cytomegalovirus antigens. In a later analysis, TCR association rates were found to vary across HLA loci, with the most associated TCRs seen for DRB1 alleles and the fewest for HLA-C alleles. The study listed approximately 150 TCR beta chains as associated with cytomegalovirus. According to the authors, the approach could potentially be generalized to other disease states and immunological phenotypes. Because HLA typing was missing for some donors at each locus, association tests included only the typed subset. Only TCR beta chains were sequenced in this cohort, and the absence of alpha or paired-chain data limited detectable features. Compared with the 666-donor mean, donors in an Asian-associated ancestry cluster had fewer N-insertions in productive TCRs, according to a later genetic analysis. The presence/absence analyses assumed that sequencing depth was roughly uniform across donors, and that assumption may not be true. A later analysis found that most CMV-associated TCR beta chains appeared HLA-restricted, with HLA associations seemingly driven largely by CMV exposure. According to a later analysis, parvovirus B19, influenza, CMV and Epstein-Barr virus appeared linked to several top co-occurrence clusters. A cluster of highly shared sequence variants was judged likely to represent a technical artifact of the sequencing pipeline. Broadly in line with IMGT annotations, most TCR beta V segments showed up in productive rearrangements about 87% or about 30% of the time in an earlier analysis of 450 to 750 of the donors. At a false discovery rate of 0.05, a later analysis linked fewer than 20,000 TCR beta sequences to specific HLA alleles. In a later analysis, HLA-associated TCR beta chains showed more clonal expansion and lower generation probabilities than non-associated chains that were equally common. The classifier was reported to diagnose cytomegalovirus status with high specificity and sensitivity in both the original and validation cohorts. CMV serostatus was the only immune exposure information available for the cohort. Most TCR sequences were observed very rarely across donors, whereas some public TCRs were present in many individuals. Assigning TCR associations to individual alleles was difficult when HLA alleles, especially DR and DQ, strongly co-occurred. The earlier analysis of 587 of the donors excluded approximately 15 rarely observed V segments, including chromosome 9 orphons, because counts were too low. Linkage disequilibrium might explain the correlated functional status among segregating V segments, but an unknown experimental factor could not be ruled out. A further reported finding was that TCR beta sequences accurately predicted the HLA-A and HLA-B alleles for most subjects in the first cohort.

The clonotype comes from a human donor in good health. Sequencing was carried out using PBMCs.

The CDR3 reads CASSYGTGSRPQHF. The nucleotide sequence reads as follows: TGTGCCAGCAGCTACGGGACAGGGAGTCGGCCCCAGCATTTT. The rearrangement joined TRBV7-8 to TRBJ1-5; 9 nucleotides in the junction match TRBD1. Trimming takes 4 bases off V and 9 bases off J; junction bases not matched to a gene: 7. The CDR3 sequence holds 14 residues, the cysteine and phenylalanine included. Only the CDR3 region is kept as DNA, spanning 42 bases read in frame from base 1. The CDR1 and CDR2 encoded by the germline V gene are SGHVS and FQNEAQ. Beyond the CDR3, the reference TRBV7-8 and TRBJ1-5 genes provide the residues; the full variable domain reads: GAGVSQSPRYKVAKRGQDVALRCDPISGHVSLFWYQQALGQGPEFLTYFQNEAQLDKSGLPSDRFFAERPEGSVSTLKIQRTQQEDSAVYLCASSYGTGSRPQHFGDGTRLSIL.